Listed here are 22 T cell receptor beta chains from one sample, sequenced in a study of blood T cell repertoires in COVID-19. Measured with immunoSEQ multiplex PCR; TCRdb has only the in-frame clones, and not every one. The table shows around 180,000 clones, with roughly 81% occurring only once. Sequenced input: peripheral blood. These receptors were taken from a woman older than 75 with COVID-19, enrolled during active disease.

This clone has only a few counts. V and J are TRBV19 and TRBJ1-3; unclear D gene. This CDR3 region has 14 residues. The germline gives CDR1 LNHDA, CDR2 SQIVND (reference sequence). The V gene lost 5 bases and the J gene lost 1 base, with 9 bases spanning the gap. The CDR3 DNA is TGTGCCAGTAGTCATATCACATCTGGAAACACCATATATTTT. It codes for CASSHITSGNTIYF.

Of note for this clone: Compared with germline, one end of the junction differs, possibly owing to a read error. The chain is built from TRBV7-7 and TRBJ2-3, with 11 bases fitting TRBD2. Germline V gene sequence: CDR1 SSHAT, CDR2 FNYEAQ (reference sequence). This CDR3 comprises 15 residues. CDR3 nucleotide sequence: TGTGCTAGCAGCCGTGGACTAGCGGGTTCAGATACGCAGTATTTT. It translates to CASSRGLAGSDTQYF.

V is TRBV7-9 and J is TRBJ1-4; 9 bases are shared with TRBD1. CDR1 is SEHNR and CDR2 is FQNEAQ in the germline V gene (reference sequence). The CDR3 is made up of 15 amino acids. The junction had 5 bases not matched to a gene; V was cut back by 5 bases and J by 4 bases. The CDR3 coding sequence is TGTGCCAGCAGCCCCATGACAGGGGGTAATGAAAAACTGTTTTTT. It translates to CASSPMTGGNEKLFF. Using reference TRBV7-9 and TRBJ1-4 for the parts outside the CDR3, the full variable domain is DTGVSQNPRHKITKRGQNVTFRCDPISEHNRLYWYRQTLGQGPEFLTYFQNEAQLEKSRLLSDRFSAERPKGSFSTLEIQRTEQGDSAMYLCASSPMTGGNEKLFFGSGTQLSVL.

To note about this clone: Other DNA variants within this sample encode the same CDR3. The chain couples TRBV19 to TRBJ2-7; 8 positions match TRBD1. Unmatched junction bases numbered 4, after V lost 3 bases and J lost 3 bases. This CDR3 has 14 amino acids. Germline assignment: CDR1 LNHDA and CDR2 SQIVND (reference sequence). CDR3 loop: CASSIGTGSYEQYF. The CDR3, as DNA: TGTGCCAGTAGTATCGGGACAGGCAGCTACGAGCAGTACTTC. Complete variable domain (other parts from reference TRBV19 and TRBJ2-7): DGGITQSPKYLFRKEGQNVTLSCEQNLNHDAMYWYRQDPGQGLRLIYYSQIVNDFQKGDIAEGYSVSREKKESFPLTVTSAQKNPTAFYLCASSIGTGSYEQYFGPGTRLTVT.

The V call is TRBV2, the J call TRBJ2-1; 8 nucleotides line up with TRBD2. The V gene's germline CDR1 is SNHLY and CDR2 FYNNEI. The junction had 6 bases not matched to a gene; V was cut back by 5 bases and J by 9 bases. This CDR3 contains 13 residues. This chain's CDR3 is CASSLGGGLEQFF. The CDR3 DNA reads TGTGCCAGCAGTCTTGGCGGGGGGCTTGAGCAGTTCTTC. The variable domain in full, with the rest retrieved from reference TRBV2 and TRBJ2-1, is EPEVTQTPSHQVTQMGQEVILRCVPISNHLYFYWYRQILGQKVEFLVSFYNNEISEKSEIFDDQFSVERPDGSNFTLKIRSTKLEDSAMYFCASSLGGGLEQFFGPGTRLTVL.

This chain joins TRBV13 and TRBJ2-7, with 7 bases matching TRBD1. Unmatched junction bases numbered 11, after V lost 5 bases and J lost 4 bases. The CDR3 sequence is 15 residues long. Germline CDR1 is PRHDT and CDR2 is FYEKMQ (reference sequence). The CDR3 loop is CASSEGTVAPYEQYF. Here the CDR3 DNA reads TGTGCCAGCAGCGAGGGGACAGTTGCACCTTACGAGCAGTACTTC.

This chain connects TRBV6-2 or TRBV6-3 to TRBJ1-1; D perhaps matches TRBD1 (5 bases). The CDR3 runs 13 residues. V dropped 2 bases and J dropped 4 bases, with 8 bases sitting between them. Per the germline V gene, CDR1 is MNHEY and CDR2 is SVGEGT. CDR3 bases: TGTGCCAGCAGTTACAGGGGATTCACTGAAGCTTTCTTT. Translation: CASSYRGFTEAFF.

This sequence joins TRBV5-1 and TRBJ2-7; TRBD1 matches 7 bases. There are 13 residues in the CDR3. Germline values: CDR1 SGHRS, CDR2 YFSETQ. V lost 4 bases, J lost 1 base, and 2 bases stayed unmatched. This CDR3 reads CASSRDRSYEQYF. In DNA, the CDR3 is TGCGCCAGCAGCCGGGACAGATCCTACGAGCAGTACTTC.

The rearrangement uses TRBV4-3 and TRBJ1-5, with D possibly matching TRBD1 (6 bases). CDR3 length: 14 residues. Germline CDR1 LGHNA, CDR2 YSLEER. Between the trimmed V and J ends, which lost 4 bases and 4 bases, there was a span of 11 bases. The CDR3 nucleotides are TGCGCCAGCAGCCGTGACAGGAGAAATCAGCCCCAGCATTTT. This translates into CASSRDRRNQPQHF.

The rearrangement uses TRBV11-2 and TRBJ2-7, with 11 nucleotides matching TRBD2. This CDR3 spans 14 amino acids. V lost 6 bases, J lost 6 bases, and 7 bases stayed unmatched. Germline CDR1 and CDR2: SGHAT and FQNNGV. CDR3 amino acids: CASRPGLADGEQYF. The CDR3 coding sequence is TGTGCCAGCAGACCGGGACTAGCGGACGGCGAGCAGTACTTC. Based on the CDR3 plus reference TRBV11-2 and TRBJ2-7, the full variable domain is EAGVAQSPRYKIIEKRQSVAFWCNPISGHATLYWYQQILGQGPKLLIQFQNNGVVDDSQLPKDRFSAERLKGVDSTLKIQPAKLEDSAVYLCASRPGLADGEQYFGPGTRLTVT.

The chain recombines TRBV11-2 with TRBJ2-3, with D perhaps matching TRBD2 (5 bases). The CDR3 is made up of 13 amino acids. From germline, CDR1 is SGHAT and CDR2 FQNNGV. The ends were cut back, 4 bases at V and 6 bases at J, with 11 bases in the middle. CDR3 DNA: TGTGCCAGCAGCTCCGTCCGGGGTGATACGCAGTATTTT. Translating gives CASSSVRGDTQYF.

The V and J genes are TRBV14 and TRBJ1-4, with D perhaps matching TRBD1 (5 bases). Per germline, CDR1 SGHDN and CDR2 FVKESK. The V end lost 4 bases, the J end lost 4 bases, and 10 bases lay between the germline ends. The CDR3 is 14 amino acids. CDR3 DNA: TGTGCCAGCAGCCGACGCGACAGTAATGAAAAACTGTTTTTT. This gives the protein CASSRRDSNEKLFF. The full variable domain, in which reference TRBV14 and TRBJ1-4 provide the parts outside the CDR3, is EAGVTQFPSHSVIEKGQTVTLRCDPISGHDNLYWYRRVMGKEIKFLLHFVKESKQDESGMPNNRFLAERTGGTYSTLKVQPAELEDSGVYFCASSRRDSNEKLFFGSGTQLSVL.

CDR3 nucleotides: TGTGCCAGCAGCCGGGGGGGACTTACAGATACGCAGTATTTT. Protein product: CASSRGGLTDTQYF. The chain employs TRBV13 and TRBJ2-3; 8 bases line up with TRBD2. The V segment lost 5 bases and the J segment 3 bases; nucleotides outside the gene matches: 4. The germline CDR1 and CDR2 sequences are PRHDT and FYEKMQ (reference sequence). The CDR3 runs 14 residues.

The gene calls are TRBV5-4 and TRBJ2-3, with 11 positions matching TRBD2. Germline CDR1 SGHNT, CDR2 YYREEE (reference sequence). The V and J ends lost 4 bases and 2 bases, in that order; junction bases with no gene match: 6. This CDR3 is built from 16 residues. The CDR3 DNA sequence: TGTGCCAGCAGCCGCGAACTAGCGGGGGTCACAGATACGCAGTATTTT. This sequence encodes CASSRELAGVTDTQYF. The full variable domain, rest sourced from reference TRBV5-4 and TRBJ2-3, is ETGVTQSPTHLIKTRGQQVTLRCSSQSGHNTVSWYQQALGQGPQFIFQYYREEENGRGNFPPRFSGLQFPNYSSELNVNALELDDSALYLCASSRELAGVTDTQYFGPGTRLTVL.

This sequence joins TRBV5-5 and TRBJ2-7; possible D gene TRBD1, 6 bases. The CDR3 has 17 amino acids. The germline V gene has CDR1 SGHKS and CDR2 YYEKEE (reference sequence). The ends were cut back, 4 bases at V and 12 bases at J, with 32 bases in the middle. Written as DNA, the CDR3 is TGTGCCAGCAGCCGGGACAAGGAGCCGGGACGCGGCCTTTTATTGTACTTC. It is translated as CASSRDKEPGRGLLLYF.

The chain links TRBV2 to TRBJ2-7, with D maybe TRBD1 (6 bases). Germline V gene data show CDR1 as SNHLY and CDR2 as FYNNEI. Trimming took off 8 bases at V and 1 base at J, with 21 bases between the two ends. This CDR3 is built from 16 residues. This CDR3 reads CASRAKPGHLSYEQYF. The CDR3 region has the DNA TGTGCCAGCCGGGCAAAACCGGGACATTTATCCTACGAGCAGTACTTC.

The rearrangement joins TRBV6-2 or TRBV6-3 to TRBJ1-2; weak D call: TRBD1 (5 bases). Per germline, CDR1 MNHEY and CDR2 SVGEGT. With 6 bases removed from V and 7 bases from J, the gap between germline ends came to 12 bases. The CDR3 length is 12 residues. CDR3 protein: CASSLRVRGYTF. The CDR3 bases are TGTGCCAGCAGCCTCAGGGTACGTGGCTACACCTTC.

This clone was seen only once. This sequence joins TRBV6-5 and TRBJ1-5; D remains ambiguous. V was pared by 5 bases and J by 7 bases, with 12 bases between. This CDR3 is built from 13 residues. The V gene's germline CDR1 is MNHEY and CDR2 SVGAGI. The CDR3 loop reads CASSTIERQPQHF. The CDR3, as DNA: TGTGCCAGCAGTACTATAGAAAGGCAGCCCCAGCATTTT.

The chain combines TRBV6-2 or TRBV6-3 with TRBJ1-5, with D uncertain. The CDR3 is made up of 13 amino acids. Per the germline V gene, CDR1 is MNHEY and CDR2 is SVGEGT. V lost 5 bases and J 14 bases, leaving 19 bases between the germline ends. This CDR3 reads CASSTLPGGKEHF. In nucleotides, the CDR3 is TGTGCCAGCAGTACGCTTCCGGGCGGGAAGGAGCATTTT.

The J gene is TRBJ1-6, the V gene TRBV30, with D perhaps matching TRBD1 (6 bases). V shed 4 bases and J shed 5 bases, with 9 bases lying between them. CDR3 length: 13 amino acids. Germline V gene sequence: CDR1 GTSNPN, CDR2 SVGIG (reference sequence). The CDR3 DNA sequence: TGTGCCTGGACGAGGGGGAATAATTCACCCCTCCACTTT. As protein: CAWTRGNNSPLHF.

CDR3 region: CASSADRARSYEQYF. CDR3 nucleotide sequence: TGTGCCAGCAGCGCCGACAGGGCCCGCTCCTACGAGCAGTACTTC. The V call is TRBV27, the J call TRBJ2-7, with 7 positions matching TRBD1. This CDR3 region has 15 residues. The V segment lost 6 bases and the J segment 0 bases; nucleotides outside the gene matches: 8. Germline-derived CDR1 and CDR2 are MNHEY and SMNVEV (reference sequence).

The count of this clone is one. V usage is TRBV10-2 and J usage is TRBJ2-1, with 10 positions matching TRBD2. The V gene's germline CDR1 is WSHSY and CDR2 SAAADI. The V gene end was trimmed by 0 bases and the J gene end by 8 bases; junction bases not matched to a gene: 7. CDR3 length: 16 residues. CDR3 coding DNA: TGCGCCAGCAGTGAGTCTGTAGCGGGAGGCCTCTATGAGCAGTTCTTC. Its translation: CASSESVAGGLYEQFF.